This T cell receptor (beta chain) was sequenced during a study of regulatory T cells in long-lasting Graves disease. This sample's time point: newly diagnosed GD, antithyroid drugs for less than 3 months. Researchers made the TCR library from RNA that was extracted from PBMCs. Both iRepertoire HTBI primers and Arm-PCR of CDR3 regions were used to build the TCR beta libraries. MiXCR was run by TCRdb on the multiplex PCR reads, yielding one entry per CDR3 protein. The table records 680,000 or so distinct CDR3 sequences, about 16% of them present only once. The CDR3 loop spans 14 amino acids. The germline V and J ends were trimmed by 6 bases and 7 bases, with 16 bases remaining between them. Germline V CDR1 and CDR2: MDHEN, SYDVKM. This clonotype was counted at least ten times. The antigen is not known. Findings and caveats of the study: There was favoring of TRBV28, TRBJ1-2 and TRBJ2-5 in persistent disease.

These data were likewise used in another study, on T cells in Graves' hyperthyroidism and ophthalmopathy.

The sample was peripheral blood mononuclear cells (PBMCs), taken at new diagnosis, from a patient treated with antithyroid drugs. The chain has TRBV28 and TRBJ1-5, with D possibly TRBD1 on 6 matching bases. The source is a woman aged 25-40 years with Graves disease. The DNA for the CDR3 is TGTGCCAGCAGCACTGACAGGAGGTTACAGCCCCAGCATTTT. This encodes CASSTDRRLQPQHF.